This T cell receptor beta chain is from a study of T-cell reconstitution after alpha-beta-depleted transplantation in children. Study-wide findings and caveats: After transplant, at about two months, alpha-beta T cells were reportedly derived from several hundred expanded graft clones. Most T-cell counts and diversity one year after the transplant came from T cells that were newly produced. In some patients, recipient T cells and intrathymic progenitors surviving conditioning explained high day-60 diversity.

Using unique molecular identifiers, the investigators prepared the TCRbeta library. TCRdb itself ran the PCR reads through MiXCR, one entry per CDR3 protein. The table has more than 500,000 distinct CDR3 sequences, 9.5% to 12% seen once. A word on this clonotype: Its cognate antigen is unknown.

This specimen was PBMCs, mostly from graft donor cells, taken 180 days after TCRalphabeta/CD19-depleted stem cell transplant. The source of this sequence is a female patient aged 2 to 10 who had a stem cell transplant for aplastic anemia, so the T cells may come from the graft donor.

CDR3 coding DNA: TGCAGTGCAGCGCTGGACAGGGTAGGCCACGAGCAGTACTTC. Its protein product is CSAALDRVGHEQYF. The V gene is TRBV20-1, the J gene TRBJ2-7; 8 bases line up with TRBD1. Germline trimming cut 6 bases from V and 5 bases from J; bases unmatched to any gene: 12. Germline V CDR1 and CDR2: DFQATT, SNEGSKA (reference sequence). This CDR3 comprises 14 residues.